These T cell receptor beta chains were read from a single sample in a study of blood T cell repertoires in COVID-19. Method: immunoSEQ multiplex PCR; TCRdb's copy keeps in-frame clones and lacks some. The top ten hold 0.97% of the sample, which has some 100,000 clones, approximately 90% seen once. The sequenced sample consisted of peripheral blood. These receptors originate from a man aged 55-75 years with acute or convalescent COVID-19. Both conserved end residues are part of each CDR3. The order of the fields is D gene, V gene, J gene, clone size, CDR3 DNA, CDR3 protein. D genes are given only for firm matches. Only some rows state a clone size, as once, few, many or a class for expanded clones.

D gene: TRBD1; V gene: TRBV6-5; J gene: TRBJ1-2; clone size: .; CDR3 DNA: TGTGCCAGCAGGATCCGGGACAGGGGTTATGGCTACACCTTC; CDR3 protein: CASRIRDRGYGYTF
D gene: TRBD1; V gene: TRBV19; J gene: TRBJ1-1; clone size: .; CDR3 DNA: TGTGCCAGTAGAGGCCAGGGGGGTGTGAACACTGAAGCTTTCTTT; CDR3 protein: CASRGQGGVNTEAFF
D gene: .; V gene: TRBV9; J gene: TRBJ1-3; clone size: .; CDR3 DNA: TGTGCCAGCAGCAAAGACGGGGGGCACCGCACCATATATTTT; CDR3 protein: CASSKDGGHRTIYF
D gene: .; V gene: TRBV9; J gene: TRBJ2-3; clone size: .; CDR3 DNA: TGTGCCAGCAGCGTTGGGACTTGGACAGATACGCAGTATTTT; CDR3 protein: CASSVGTWTDTQYF
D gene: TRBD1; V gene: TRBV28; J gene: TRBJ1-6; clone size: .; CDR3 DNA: TGTGCCAGCACCAAAATACAGGGGGGAAATTCACCCCTCCACTTT; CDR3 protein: CASTKIQGGNSPLHF
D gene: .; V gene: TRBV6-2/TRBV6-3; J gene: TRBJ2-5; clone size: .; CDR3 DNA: TGTGCCAGCAGCTCCACAGGAGACGGGACCCAGTACTTC; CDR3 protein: CASSSTGDGTQYF
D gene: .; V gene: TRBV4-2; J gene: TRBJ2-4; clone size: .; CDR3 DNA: TGTGCCAGCAGCCAAGTCCCAACGGGAGCCAAAAACATTCAGTACTTC; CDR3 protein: CASSQVPTGAKNIQYF
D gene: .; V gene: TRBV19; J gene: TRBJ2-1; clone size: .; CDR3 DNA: TGTGCCATTTCTGAAGGGGCGCGTCTCGGCAATGAGCAGTTCTTC; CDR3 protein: CAISEGARLGNEQFF
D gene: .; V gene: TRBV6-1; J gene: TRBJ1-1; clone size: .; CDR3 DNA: TGTGCCAGCAGTGAAGGTGTAGCCCTAACGCAGAACACTGAAGCTTTCTTT; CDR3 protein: CASSEGVALTQNTEAFF
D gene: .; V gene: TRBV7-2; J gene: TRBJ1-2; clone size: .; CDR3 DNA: TGTGCCAGCAGCTTAGAGGTGAGGGAGGTCTACACCTTC; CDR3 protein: CASSLEVREVYTF
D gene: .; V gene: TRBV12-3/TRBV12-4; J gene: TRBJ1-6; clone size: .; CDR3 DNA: TGTGCCAGCAGTTCATCGGGTTTTTCACCCCTCCACTTT; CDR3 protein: CASSSSGFSPLHF
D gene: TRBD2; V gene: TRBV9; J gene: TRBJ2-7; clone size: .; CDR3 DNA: TGTGCCAGCAGCGTGGCCGGGGGAGCGGGAGTCTACGAGCAGTACTTC; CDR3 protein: CASSVAGGAGVYEQYF
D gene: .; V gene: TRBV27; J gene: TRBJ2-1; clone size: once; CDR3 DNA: TGTGCCAGCAGTTTATCGAGCGTTCGGGAGCAGTTCTTC; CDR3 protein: CASSLSSVREQFF
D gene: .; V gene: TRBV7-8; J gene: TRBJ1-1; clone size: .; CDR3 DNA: TGTGCCAGCAGCGTAGACAGCTTAAACACTGAAGCTTTCTTT; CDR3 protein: CASSVDSLNTEAFF
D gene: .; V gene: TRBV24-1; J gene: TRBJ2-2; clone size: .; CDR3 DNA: TGTGCCACCAGTGATTTCCGCGGACAGACTAAGACCGGGGAGCTGTTTTTT; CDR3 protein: CATSDFRGQTKTGELFF
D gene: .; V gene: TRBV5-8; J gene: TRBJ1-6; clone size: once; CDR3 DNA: TGTGCCAGCAGCTTGGTCCGGGGTTCAAATTCACCCCTCCACTTT; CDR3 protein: CASSLVRGSNSPLHF
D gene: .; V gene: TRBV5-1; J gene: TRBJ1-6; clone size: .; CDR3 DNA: TGCGCCAGCAGCTTGCGTCAGGGAAGGGGTTCACCCCTCCACTTT; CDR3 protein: CASSLRQGRGSPLHF
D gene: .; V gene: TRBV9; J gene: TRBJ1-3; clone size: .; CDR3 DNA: TGTGCCAGCAGCGGGCAGGGCAACTCTGGAAACACCATATATTTT; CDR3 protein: CASSGQGNSGNTIYF
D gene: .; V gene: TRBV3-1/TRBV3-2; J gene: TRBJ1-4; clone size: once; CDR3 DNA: TGTGCCAGCAGCCAGGACAGAGTTAATGAAAAACTGTTTTTT; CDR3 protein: CASSQDRVNEKLFF
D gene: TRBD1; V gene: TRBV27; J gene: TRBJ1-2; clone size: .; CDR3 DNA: TGTGCCAGCAGCCGAAAACCGGGACAGGGGATCAATGGCTACACCTTC; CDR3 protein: CASSRKPGQGINGYTF
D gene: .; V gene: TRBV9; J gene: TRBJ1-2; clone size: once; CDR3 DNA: TGTGCCAGCAGCCAAACTCCCGGGGGTGGCTATGGCTACACCTTC; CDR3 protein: CASSQTPGGGYGYTF
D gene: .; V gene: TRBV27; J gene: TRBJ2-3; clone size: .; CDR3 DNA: TGTGCCAGCAGTTTGATAGTCGGCACAGATACGCAGTATTTT; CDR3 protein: CASSLIVGTDTQYF
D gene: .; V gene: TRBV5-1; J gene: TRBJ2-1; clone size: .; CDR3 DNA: TGCGCCAGCAGCTTGGCCTTAGCGGTCCCCTCCTACAATGAGCAGTTCTTC; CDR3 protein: CASSLALAVPSYNEQFF
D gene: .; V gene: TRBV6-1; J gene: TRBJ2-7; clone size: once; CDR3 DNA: TGTGCCAGCAGTGAAATAATGGGGCCCTACGAGCAGTACTTC; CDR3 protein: CASSEIMGPYEQYF
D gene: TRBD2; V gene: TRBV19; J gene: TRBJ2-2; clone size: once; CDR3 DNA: TGTGCCACGCTCGCGGGGGCGAACACCGGGGAGCTGTTTTTT; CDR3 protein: CATLAGANTGELFF
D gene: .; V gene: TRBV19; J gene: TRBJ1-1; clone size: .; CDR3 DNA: TGTGCCAGTAGTGCTCAAGGGGGTATAGTGAACACTGAAGCTTTCTTT; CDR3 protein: CASSAQGGIVNTEAFF
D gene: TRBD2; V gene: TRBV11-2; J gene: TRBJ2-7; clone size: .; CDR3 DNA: TGTGCCAGCAGCTTAAGTACTAGCGGGCTCAGCTCCTACGAGCAGTACTTC; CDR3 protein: CASSLSTSGLSSYEQYF
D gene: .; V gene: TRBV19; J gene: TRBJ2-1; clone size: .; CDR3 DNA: TGTGCCAGTAGTATCCCCAAGAGGCCCTACAATGAGCAGTTCTTC; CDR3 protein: CASSIPKRPYNEQFF
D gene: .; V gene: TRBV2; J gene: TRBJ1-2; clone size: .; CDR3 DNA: TGTGCCAGCAGTGAAGCGCGGCAGCCTAACTATGGCTACACCTTC; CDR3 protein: CASSEARQPNYGYTF
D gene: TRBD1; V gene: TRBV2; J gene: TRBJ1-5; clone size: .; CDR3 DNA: TGTGCCAGCAGCCCCCAGGGACAGAATCAGCCCCAGCATTTT; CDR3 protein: CASSPQGQNQPQHF
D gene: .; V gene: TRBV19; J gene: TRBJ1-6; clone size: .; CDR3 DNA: TGTGCCAGTAGTATGTCCCCAGGGAATAATTCACCCCTCCACTTT; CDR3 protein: CASSMSPGNNSPLHF
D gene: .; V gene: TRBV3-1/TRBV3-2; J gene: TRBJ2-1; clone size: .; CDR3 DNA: TGTGCCAGCAGCCAAGATACCCAGTCTAATGAGCAGTTCTTC; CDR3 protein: CASSQDTQSNEQFF
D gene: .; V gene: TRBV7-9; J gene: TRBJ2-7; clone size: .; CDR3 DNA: TGTGCCAGCAGTGCCCGGAGGGCAAAGGGGTCCTACGAGCAGTACTTC; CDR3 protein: CASSARRAKGSYEQYF
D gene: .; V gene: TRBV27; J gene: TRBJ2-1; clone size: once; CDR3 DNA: TGTGCCAGCACGCCAGCGGGCCCCTACAATGAGCAGTTCTTC; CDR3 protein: CASTPAGPYNEQFF
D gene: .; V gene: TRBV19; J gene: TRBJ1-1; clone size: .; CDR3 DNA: TGTGCCAGTAGTCCTTCCGGAGGAGGGGACACTGAAGCTTTCTTT; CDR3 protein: CASSPSGGGDTEAFF
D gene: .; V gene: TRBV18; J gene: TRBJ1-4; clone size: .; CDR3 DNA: TGTGCCAGCTCCCCAACAGGTCCTAATGAAAAACTGTTTTTT; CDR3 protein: CASSPTGPNEKLFF
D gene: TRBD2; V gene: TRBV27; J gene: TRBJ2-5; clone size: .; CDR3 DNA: TGTGCCAGCAGTTTCGAGGGAGGGCGGTATGAGACCCAGTACTTC; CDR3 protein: CASSFEGGRYETQYF
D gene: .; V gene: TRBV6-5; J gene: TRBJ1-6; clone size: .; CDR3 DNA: TGTGCCAGCAGTTACTCCCCGGCGGGGATTTCACCCCTCCACTTT; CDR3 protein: CASSYSPAGISPLHF
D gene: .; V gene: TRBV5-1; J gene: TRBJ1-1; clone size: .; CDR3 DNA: TGCGCCAGCAGCCCGGGTCTTCCTGGAACTGAAGCTTTCTTT; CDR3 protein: CASSPGLPGTEAFF
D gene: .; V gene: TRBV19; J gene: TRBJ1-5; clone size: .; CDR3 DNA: TGTGCCAGTAGTATAATATTTCAGCCCCAGCATTTT; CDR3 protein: CASSIIFQPQHF
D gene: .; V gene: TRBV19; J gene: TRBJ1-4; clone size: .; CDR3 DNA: TGTGCCAGTAGTGGACTCCGGGCCCCAACTAATGAAAAACTGTTTTTT; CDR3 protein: CASSGLRAPTNEKLFF
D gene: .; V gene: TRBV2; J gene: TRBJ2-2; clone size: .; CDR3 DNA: TGTGCCAGCAGTGCTTACGGGGAGCTGTTTTTT; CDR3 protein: CASSAYGELFF
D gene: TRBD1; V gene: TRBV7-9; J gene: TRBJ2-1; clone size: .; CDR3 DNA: TGTGCCAGCAGCCACGGACAGGGGGCCCGGGAGCAGTTCTTC; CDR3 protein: CASSHGQGAREQFF
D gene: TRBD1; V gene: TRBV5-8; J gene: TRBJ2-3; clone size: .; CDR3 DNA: TGTGCCAGCAGCATGGGACAGGGGGTGTTTGATACGCAGTATTTT; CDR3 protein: CASSMGQGVFDTQYF
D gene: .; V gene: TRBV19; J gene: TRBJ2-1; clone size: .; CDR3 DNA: TGTGCCAGTAGTAGGTCGAGCTTTATGGATGAGCAGTTCTTC; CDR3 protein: CASSRSSFMDEQFF
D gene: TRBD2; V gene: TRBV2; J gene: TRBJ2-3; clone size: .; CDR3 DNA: TGTGCCAAGGGGAGCGGGAGAGGGGAAGATACGCAGTATTTT; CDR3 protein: CAKGSGRGEDTQYF
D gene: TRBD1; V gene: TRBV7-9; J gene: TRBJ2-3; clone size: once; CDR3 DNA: TGTGCCAGCAGCTTACCAAGGACAGGGGGCCCCACAGATACGCAGTATTTT; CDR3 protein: CASSLPRTGGPTDTQYF
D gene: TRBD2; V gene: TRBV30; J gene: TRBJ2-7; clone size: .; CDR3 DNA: TGTGCCTGGAGTGTCGCGGGAGATTTAGGGCAGTACTTC; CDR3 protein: CAWSVAGDLGQYF
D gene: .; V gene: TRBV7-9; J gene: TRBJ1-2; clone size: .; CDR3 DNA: TGTGCCAGCAGCCCCCTCCCGAACTATGGCTACACCTTC; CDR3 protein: CASSPLPNYGYTF
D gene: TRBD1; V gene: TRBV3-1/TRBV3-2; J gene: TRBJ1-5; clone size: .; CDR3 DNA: TGTGCCAGCAGCCAACCACAGGGGATGTATCAGCCCCAGCATTTT; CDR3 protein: CASSQPQGMYQPQHF
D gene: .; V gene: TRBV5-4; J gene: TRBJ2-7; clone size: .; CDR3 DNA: TGTGCCAGCAGCTTGGGCGGTCAGACCTACGAGCAGTACTTC; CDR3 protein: CASSLGGQTYEQYF
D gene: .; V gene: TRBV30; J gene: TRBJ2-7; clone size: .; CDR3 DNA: TGTGCCTGGAAATCGGTATACGAGCAGTACTTC; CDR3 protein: CAWKSVYEQYF
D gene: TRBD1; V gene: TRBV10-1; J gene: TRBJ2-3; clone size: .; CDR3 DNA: TGCGCCAGCAGCGACAGGGACGCCAGCACAGATACGCAGTATTTT; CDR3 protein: CASSDRDASTDTQYF
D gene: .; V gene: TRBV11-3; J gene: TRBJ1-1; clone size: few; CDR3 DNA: TGTGCCAGCAGCTCTCCCAGGGTTCCTGAAGCTTTCTTT; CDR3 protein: CASSSPRVPEAFF
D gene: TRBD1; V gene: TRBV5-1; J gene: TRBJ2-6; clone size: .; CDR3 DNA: TGCGCCAGCAGCTTGTGGGGACAGGGAAGTCAGACTACTGGGGCCAACGTCCTGACTTTC; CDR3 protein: CASSLWGQGSQTTGANVLTF
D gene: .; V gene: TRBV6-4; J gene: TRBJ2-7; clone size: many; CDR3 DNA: TGTGCCAGCAGTGTCCGGCAGGGGGGACCCTACGAGCAGTACTTC; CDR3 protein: CASSVRQGGPYEQYF
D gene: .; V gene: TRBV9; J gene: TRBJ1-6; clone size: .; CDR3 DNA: TGTGCCAGCAGCGTAGCGAATTCACCCCTCCACTTT; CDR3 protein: CASSVANSPLHF